These 9 T cell receptor beta chains share one sample of origin, sequenced in a study of blood T cells in healthy people across ages. A sample-barcoded 5' primer and a J-beta primer mix were used in a second PCR of about 6 to 11 cycles. Each CDR3 protein is one row after TCRdb ran MiXCR on the 5' RACE reads. This sample yields around 620,000 distinct CDR3 sequences, of which 25% to 30% are seen a single time; around 20% belongs to the top ten. Specimen: blood. Receptors were obtained from a woman in her seventies in good health.

This clonotype was seen more than once but under ten times. V and J are TRBV7-2 and TRBJ2-1; a weak D match, TRBD2 (6 bases). With 5 bases removed from V and 8 bases from J, the gap between germline ends came to 16 bases. The CDR3 length is 14 residues. CDR1 and CDR2 (germline): SGHTA, FQGNSA. The CDR3 sequence is CASSPGLVLYEQFF. The DNA of the CDR3 is TGTGCCAGCAGCCCGGGACTTGTTCTGTATGAGCAGTTCTTC.

This clonotype has only a few counts. The rearrangement links TRBV6-2 or TRBV6-3 to TRBJ1-6, with D uncertain. CDR3 length: 17 amino acids. The V end lost 6 bases, the J end lost 10 bases, and 25 bases lay between the germline ends. Germline V lookup: CDR1 MNHEY, CDR2 SVGEGT. The CDR3 spells CASRPHPVGREKSPLHF. CDR3 coding DNA: TGTGCCAGCAGGCCGCATCCCGTTGGACGAGAGAAATCACCCCTCCACTTT.

This clonotype was seen a few times. The gene calls are TRBV7-2 and TRBJ2-5, with 10 positions matching TRBD2. The CDR3 sequence is 16 residues long. Per germline, CDR1 SGHTA and CDR2 FQGNSA. Unmatched junction bases numbered 6, after V lost 1 base and J lost 4 bases. The CDR3 region has the DNA TGTGCCAGCAGCTTAGTCCTAGCGGGGGTGGGAGAGACCCAGTACTTC. Its translation is CASSLVLAGVGETQYF. The whole variable domain, filled in from reference TRBV7-2 and TRBJ2-5, reads GAGVSQSPSNKVTEKGKDVELRCDPISGHTALYWYRQSLGQGLEFLIYFQGNSAPDKSGLPSDRFSAERTGGSVSTLTIQRTQQEDSAVYLCASSLVLAGVGETQYFGPGTRLLVL.

V usage is TRBV7-2 and J usage is TRBJ2-3; a possible D gene is TRBD2 (5 bases). The CDR3 consists of 12 residues. V gave up 8 bases and J gave up 4 bases, with 10 bases separating them. Germline values: CDR1 SGHTA, CDR2 FQGNSA. The CDR3 region has the DNA TGTGCCAGCGGAGGACGCCCAGATACGCAGTATTTT. Its protein is CASGGRPDTQYF.

In its sample, this clonotype was seen a few times. This chain uses TRBV4-2 with TRBJ2-5; 9 positions match TRBD1. The V and J ends lost 1 base and 9 bases, in that order; junction bases with no gene match: 15. The CDR3 has 17 residues. From germline, CDR1 is LGHNA and CDR2 YNFKEQ. The CDR3 reads CASSQAALGQGGVPQYF. The CDR3 nucleotides read TGTGCCAGCAGCCAAGCGGCCCTGGGACAGGGAGGAGTACCCCAGTACTTC.

This clonotype was observed a few times. V usage is TRBV27 and J usage is TRBJ2-7; 7 positions agree with TRBD2. Germline CDR1 MNHEY, CDR2 SMNVEV (reference sequence). CDR3 size: 15 residues. V trimming: 6 bases; J trimming: 4 bases; junction bases outside the gene matches: 12. The CDR3 protein is CASSPRTRVGYEQYF. CDR3 coding DNA: TGTGCCAGCAGCCCCCGGACTAGGGTAGGATACGAGCAGTACTTC.

The CDR3 spells CSARDLTQRTGKLMNTEAFF. As DNA, the CDR3 is TGCAGTGCTAGAGATCTTACCCAAAGGACAGGAAAACTTATGAACACTGAAGCTTTCTTT. The chain couples TRBV20-1 to TRBJ1-1; 7 bases are shared with TRBD1. The germline gives CDR1 DFQATT, CDR2 SNEGSKA (reference sequence). CDR3 size: 20 residues. The J segment lost 0 bases and the V segment lost 0 bases, leaving 19 bases of the junction unmatched.

The chain's CDR3 is CASSGRQESYEQYF. Here the CDR3 DNA reads TGTGCCAGCAGCGGCAGACAGGAGTCCTACGAGCAGTACTTC. V usage is TRBV6-5 and J usage is TRBJ2-5; D is perhaps TRBD1 (6 bases). The DNA end is more similar to TRBJ2-7, so the J call may be wrong. There are 14 residues in the CDR3. Germline values: CDR1 MNHEY, CDR2 SVGAGI.

The gene calls are TRBV18 and TRBJ1-5, with TRBD1 matching over 7 bases. The V gene end was trimmed by 2 bases and the J gene end by 7 bases; junction bases not matched to a gene: 2. The CDR3 covers 13 residues. Germline V lookup: CDR1 KGHSH, CDR2 LQKENI. CDR3 in amino acids: CASSPDREQPQHF. CDR3 in DNA: TGTGCCAGCTCACCAGACAGGGAACAGCCCCAGCATTTT. The whole variable domain, remainder taken from reference TRBV18 and TRBJ1-5, is NAGVMQNPRHLVRRRGQEARLRCSPMKGHSHVYWYRQLPEEGLKFMVYLQKENIIDESGMPKERFSAEFPKEGPSILRIQQVVRGDSAAYFCASSPDREQPQHFGDGTRLSIL.